A selection of T cell receptor beta chains follows, all from one sample in a study of blood T cell repertoires in COVID-19. The repertoire was sequenced with immunoSEQ multiplex PCR; TCRdb's copy has only in-frame clones and lacks some. The sample has 85,000 to 120,000 clones, 92% seen once. Sequencing input: peripheral blood. These receptors were collected from a woman aged 45-65 years with COVID-19, enrolled during active disease. Both conserved end residues are part of each CDR3. Each record gives: J gene, CDR3 length, V gene, clone size, D gene, CDR3 protein, CDR3 DNA. D genes are given only for firm matches. A row's size may be missing; if present it is once, few, many or a size class.

j_gene: TRBJ2-1; len: 13; v_gene: TRBV5-6; abundance: NA; d_gene: NA; CDR3aa: CASSLPTGNEQFF; CDR3nt: TGTGCCAGCAGCTTGCCTACAGGCAATGAGCAGTTCTTC
j_gene: TRBJ1-3; len: 15; v_gene: TRBV30; abundance: NA; d_gene: NA; CDR3aa: CAWSRRRKTGNTIYF; CDR3nt: TGTGCCTGGAGTAGGAGGCGAAAAACTGGAAACACCATATATTTT
j_gene: TRBJ1-4; len: 13; v_gene: TRBV27; abundance: NA; d_gene: NA; CDR3aa: CASSPSAGLVLFF; CDR3nt: TGTGCCAGCAGCCCCTCGGCAGGGCTCGTACTGTTTTTT
j_gene: TRBJ1-2; len: 13; v_gene: TRBV5-6; abundance: NA; d_gene: NA; CDR3aa: CASSLLRKLSYTF; CDR3nt: TGTGCCAGCAGCCTGCTCAGGAAACTCAGCTACACCTTC
j_gene: TRBJ2-5; len: 13; v_gene: TRBV1; abundance: NA; d_gene: NA; CDR3aa: CTSSQEYQETQYF; CDR3nt: TGCACCAGCAGCCAGGAGTACCAAGAGACCCAGTACTTC
j_gene: TRBJ2-2; len: 17; v_gene: TRBV18; abundance: NA; d_gene: NA; CDR3aa: CASSPRRGPSGTGELFF; CDR3nt: TGTGCCAGCTCACCACGCAGGGGTCCCTCGGGCACCGGGGAGCTGTTTTTT
j_gene: TRBJ1-1; len: 14; v_gene: TRBV7-2; abundance: NA; d_gene: NA; CDR3aa: CASSLQAMNTEAFF; CDR3nt: TGTGCCAGCAGCTTACAGGCTATGAACACTGAAGCTTTCTTT
j_gene: TRBJ1-5; len: 20; v_gene: TRBV4-1; abundance: NA; d_gene: NA; CDR3aa: CASSQSGRSGNNYSNQPQHF; CDR3nt: TGCGCCAGCAGCCAGAGCGGGCGGTCAGGGAATAATTATAGCAATCAGCCCCAGCATTTT
j_gene: TRBJ2-7; len: 12; v_gene: TRBV7-2; abundance: NA; d_gene: NA; CDR3aa: CASSFSSYEQYF; CDR3nt: TGTGCCAGCAGTTTTAGCTCCTACGAGCAGTACTTC
j_gene: TRBJ1-1; len: 15; v_gene: TRBV19; abundance: NA; d_gene: NA; CDR3aa: CASSMGSAGVTEAFF; CDR3nt: TGTGCCAGTAGTATGGGGTCGGCAGGGGTCACTGAAGCTTTCTTT
j_gene: TRBJ1-2; len: 16; v_gene: TRBV7-8; abundance: NA; d_gene: NA; CDR3aa: CASSLAMTLGNSGYTF; CDR3nt: TGTGCCAGCAGCTTAGCCATGACCCTAGGCAATAGTGGCTACACCTTC
j_gene: TRBJ1-4; len: 16; v_gene: TRBV5-4; abundance: NA; d_gene: NA; CDR3aa: CASSLGGSATNEKLFF; CDR3nt: TGTGCCAGCAGCTTGGGAGGGTCGGCAACTAATGAAAAACTGTTTTTT
j_gene: TRBJ1-3; len: 16; v_gene: TRBV2; abundance: few; d_gene: NA; CDR3aa: CASSPSRVFSGNTIYF; CDR3nt: TGTGCCAGCAGTCCGAGCAGGGTCTTCTCTGGAAACACCATATATTTT
j_gene: TRBJ2-5; len: 16; v_gene: TRBV28; abundance: NA; d_gene: TRBD2; CDR3aa: CASSFPLPSGEETQYF; CDR3nt: TGTGCCAGCAGTTTCCCCCTTCCTAGCGGGGAAGAGACCCAGTACTTC
j_gene: TRBJ2-2; len: 17; v_gene: TRBV14; abundance: NA; d_gene: TRBD1; CDR3aa: CASSQFSGTGNPGELFF; CDR3nt: TGTGCCAGCAGCCAATTTTCGGGGACAGGGAATCCCGGGGAGCTGTTTTTT
j_gene: TRBJ2-1; len: 16; v_gene: TRBV11-3; abundance: NA; d_gene: NA; CDR3aa: CASSLRGSFVDNEQFF; CDR3nt: TGTGCCAGCAGCTTACGGGGTAGCTTTGTGGACAATGAGCAGTTCTTC
j_gene: TRBJ2-1; len: 15; v_gene: TRBV7-7; abundance: NA; d_gene: NA; CDR3aa: CASSPRGYAGDEQFF; CDR3nt: TGTGCCAGCAGCCCGAGGGGGTATGCGGGCGATGAGCAGTTCTTC
j_gene: TRBJ1-5; len: 15; v_gene: TRBV6-5; abundance: NA; d_gene: TRBD1; CDR3aa: CASIAFRQGGQPQHF; CDR3nt: TGTGCCAGCATCGCTTTTCGACAGGGTGGTCAGCCCCAGCATTTT
j_gene: TRBJ1-5; len: 16; v_gene: TRBV6-1; abundance: once; d_gene: NA; CDR3aa: CASSDRVDFSNQPQHF; CDR3nt: TGTGCCAGCAGTGACAGGGTAGACTTTAGCAATCAGCCCCAGCATTTT
j_gene: TRBJ2-6; len: 19; v_gene: TRBV10-2; abundance: NA; d_gene: NA; CDR3aa: CASSTEKPGLASGANVLTF; CDR3nt: TGCGCCAGCAGCACCGAAAAGCCGGGTCTTGCTTCTGGGGCCAACGTCCTGACTTTC
j_gene: TRBJ1-5; len: 16; v_gene: TRBV27; abundance: NA; d_gene: NA; CDR3aa: CASSPRTRGGITPQHF; CDR3nt: TGTGCCAGCAGTCCGAGGACCCGGGGGGGCATCACGCCCCAGCATTTT
j_gene: TRBJ1-1; len: 18; v_gene: TRBV5-5; abundance: once; d_gene: TRBD1; CDR3aa: CASSPSGTGKFMNTEAFF; CDR3nt: TGTGCCAGCAGCCCCTCTGGGACAGGGAAGTTCATGAACACTGAAGCTTTCTTT
j_gene: TRBJ2-3; len: 17; v_gene: TRBV7-9; abundance: NA; d_gene: TRBD2; CDR3aa: CASSPTAVGLALDTQYF; CDR3nt: TGTGCCAGCAGCCCAACTGCCGTTGGACTAGCGTTAGATACGCAGTATTTT
j_gene: TRBJ1-1; len: 12; v_gene: TRBV12-3/TRBV12-4; abundance: NA; d_gene: TRBD1; CDR3aa: CASSLGTGVAFF; CDR3nt: TGTGCCAGCAGTTTAGGTACAGGGGTCGCTTTCTTT
j_gene: TRBJ1-2; len: 14; v_gene: TRBV6-5; abundance: NA; d_gene: NA; CDR3aa: CASQHREGNYGYTF; CDR3nt: TGTGCCAGCCAACACAGGGAGGGAAACTATGGCTACACCTTC
j_gene: TRBJ1-2; len: 16; v_gene: TRBV15; abundance: NA; d_gene: TRBD1; CDR3aa: CATSRGGQGADYGYTF; CDR3nt: TGTGCCACCAGCAGGGGAGGACAGGGGGCAGACTATGGCTACACCTTC
j_gene: TRBJ2-7; len: 14; v_gene: TRBV27; abundance: NA; d_gene: TRBD1; CDR3aa: CASSGTGGSYEQYF; CDR3nt: TGTGCCAGCAGTGGGACAGGGGGGAGCTACGAGCAGTACTTC
j_gene: TRBJ1-2; len: 12; v_gene: TRBV6-5; abundance: NA; d_gene: TRBD1; CDR3aa: CASSIQGAGYTF; CDR3nt: TGTGCCAGCAGTATACAGGGGGCTGGCTACACCTTC
j_gene: TRBJ2-3; len: 16; v_gene: TRBV28; abundance: NA; d_gene: TRBD2; CDR3aa: CASSLPGLAGTDTQYF; CDR3nt: TGTGCCAGCAGTTTACCCGGACTAGCGGGCACAGATACGCAGTATTTT
j_gene: TRBJ2-3; len: 15; v_gene: TRBV5-1; abundance: NA; d_gene: NA; CDR3aa: CASSLDGAEGDTQYF; CDR3nt: TGCGCCAGCAGCTTGGATGGGGCTGAAGGAGATACGCAGTATTTT
j_gene: TRBJ1-1; len: 14; v_gene: TRBV10-1; abundance: NA; d_gene: NA; CDR3aa: CASSEYPGNTEAFF; CDR3nt: TGCGCCAGCAGTGAGTATCCAGGTAACACTGAAGCTTTCTTT
j_gene: TRBJ1-5; len: 13; v_gene: TRBV2; abundance: NA; d_gene: NA; CDR3aa: CASREGSNQPQHF; CDR3nt: TGTGCCAGCAGGGAGGGTAGCAATCAGCCCCAGCATTTT
j_gene: TRBJ1-5; len: 15; v_gene: TRBV28; abundance: NA; d_gene: NA; CDR3aa: CASRYSGGKNQPQHF; CDR3nt: TGTGCCAGCAGGTACAGCGGGGGCAAAAATCAGCCCCAGCATTTT
j_gene: TRBJ1-1; len: 13; v_gene: TRBV27; abundance: NA; d_gene: NA; CDR3aa: CASSFSQGLVAFF; CDR3nt: TGTGCCAGCAGTTTCTCGCAGGGCTTGGTAGCTTTCTTT
j_gene: TRBJ2-7; len: 14; v_gene: TRBV6-2/TRBV6-3; abundance: once; d_gene: NA; CDR3aa: CASSYSRGLSEQYF; CDR3nt: TGTGCCAGCAGTTACTCGAGAGGCCTTTCGGAGCAGTACTTC
j_gene: TRBJ2-3; len: 13; v_gene: TRBV5-8; abundance: NA; d_gene: NA; CDR3aa: CASRDTLEDTQYF; CDR3nt: TGTGCCAGCCGGGACACTCTCGAAGATACGCAGTATTTT
j_gene: TRBJ1-2; len: 16; v_gene: TRBV25-1; abundance: NA; d_gene: NA; CDR3aa: CASSESLLAANYGYTF; CDR3nt: TGTGCCAGCAGTGAATCATTGCTGGCCGCAAACTATGGCTACACCTTC
j_gene: TRBJ2-3; len: 14; v_gene: TRBV28; abundance: NA; d_gene: TRBD2; CDR3aa: CASSLRGGRDTQYF; CDR3nt: TGTGCCAGCAGTTTACGCGGGGGAAGAGATACGCAGTATTTT
j_gene: TRBJ1-6; len: 14; v_gene: TRBV6-1; abundance: NA; d_gene: NA; CDR3aa: CASSEGPYNSPLHF; CDR3nt: TGTGCCAGCAGTGAAGGGCCCTATAATTCACCCCTCCACTTT
j_gene: TRBJ2-2; len: 17; v_gene: TRBV30; abundance: NA; d_gene: TRBD1; CDR3aa: CAWTGIRQGAYTGELFF; CDR3nt: TGTGCCTGGACCGGGATTAGACAGGGGGCTTACACCGGGGAGCTGTTTTTT
j_gene: TRBJ1-2; len: 15; v_gene: TRBV6-5; abundance: NA; d_gene: TRBD1; CDR3aa: CASSTRDSPGNGYTF; CDR3nt: TGTGCCAGCAGTACCCGGGACAGCCCGGGGAATGGCTACACCTTC
j_gene: TRBJ2-7; len: 18; v_gene: TRBV7-6; abundance: once; d_gene: TRBD2; CDR3aa: CASSLALGLAGGRYEQYF; CDR3nt: TGTGCCAGCAGCTTAGCCCTGGGACTAGCGGGGGGGAGGTACGAGCAGTACTTC
j_gene: TRBJ2-7; len: 11; v_gene: TRBV29-1; abundance: once; d_gene: NA; CDR3aa: CSGGFTYEQYF; CDR3nt: TGCAGCGGGGGATTCACATACGAGCAGTACTTC
j_gene: TRBJ2-7; len: 15; v_gene: TRBV28; abundance: NA; d_gene: TRBD1; CDR3aa: CASTVAGTAHYEQYF; CDR3nt: TGTGCCAGCACCGTAGCCGGGACAGCTCATTACGAGCAGTACTTC
j_gene: TRBJ2-1; len: 12; v_gene: TRBV19; abundance: NA; d_gene: NA; CDR3aa: CATQGGGNEQFF; CDR3nt: TGTGCCACTCAAGGGGGTGGGAATGAGCAGTTCTTC
j_gene: TRBJ2-1; len: 16; v_gene: TRBV27; abundance: NA; d_gene: TRBD2; CDR3aa: CASSEFIRGGSNEQFF; CDR3nt: TGTGCCAGCAGCGAGTTTATACGGGGGGGAAGCAATGAGCAGTTCTTC
j_gene: TRBJ2-5; len: 13; v_gene: TRBV6-5; abundance: NA; d_gene: NA; CDR3aa: CASSYTGSETQYF; CDR3nt: TGTGCCAGCAGTTACACAGGGTCCGAGACCCAGTACTTC
j_gene: TRBJ1-1; len: 13; v_gene: TRBV27; abundance: NA; d_gene: NA; CDR3aa: CASSRRGSSEAFF; CDR3nt: TGTGCCAGCAGTCGCCGGGGGAGTTCAGAAGCTTTCTTT
j_gene: TRBJ1-4; len: 16; v_gene: TRBV28; abundance: once; d_gene: TRBD1; CDR3aa: CASSYPYFTGAEKLFF; CDR3nt: TGTGCCAGCAGTTACCCCTATTTCACAGGGGCCGAAAAACTGTTTTTT
j_gene: TRBJ1-4; len: 15; v_gene: TRBV11-2; abundance: NA; d_gene: TRBD1; CDR3aa: CASSSTGGTGEKLFF; CDR3nt: TGTGCCAGCAGTTCGACAGGGGGCACTGGGGAAAAACTGTTTTTT
j_gene: TRBJ2-2; len: 16; v_gene: TRBV10-3; abundance: NA; d_gene: NA; CDR3aa: CAISESTGTKTGELFF; CDR3nt: TGTGCCATCAGTGAGTCTACCGGGACAAAGACCGGGGAGCTGTTTTTT
j_gene: TRBJ1-1; len: 15; v_gene: TRBV9; abundance: NA; d_gene: TRBD1; CDR3aa: CASSPRTGGVTEAFF; CDR3nt: TGTGCCAGCAGCCCGCGGACAGGGGGCGTAACTGAAGCTTTCTTT